This TCR beta chain was captured by sequencing in a study of T cell changes during pregnancy in multiple sclerosis. Only in-frame clones appear in the TCRdb table, and some are missing; sequencing was by immunoSEQ multiplex PCR. The profile shows approximately 70,000 clones, around 94% of them singletons. Germline-derived CDR1 and CDR2 are MDHEN and SYDVKM. The V gene end was trimmed by 4 bases and the J gene end by 6 bases; junction bases not matched to a gene: 8. The CDR3 is 14 residues long. The sequencing used CD4+ T cells from peripheral blood mononuclear cells, collected after pregnancy. The V call is TRBV28, the J call TRBJ2-5; 7 bases align to TRBD1. This sequence originates from a female donor with multiple sclerosis, enrolled in a pregnancy study. The CDR3 DNA reads as TGTGCCAGCAGTTCAGGACAGGCTAGGAAGACCCAGTACTTC. As protein: CASSSGQARKTQYF.